Included here is one TCR beta chain sequence, with context. Its antigen is not identified. Some clones are missing from TCRdb's copy, which holds only in-frame ones; the method was immunoSEQ multiplex PCR. The profile shows some 310,000 clones, roughly 88% of them singletons. This entry is derived from a study of cytomegalovirus exposure and HLA in healthy donors. Germline V lookup: CDR1 MDHEN, CDR2 SYDVKM. This CDR3 is built from 15 residues. Trimming left V 0 bases short and J 7 bases short, with 13 bases between. Study-wide points: The study designated about 180 TCR beta chains cytomegalovirus-associated.

Sequencing was performed on PBMCs. The sequence was collected from a man between 25 and 39 years old in good health and CMV-seronegative. This chain connects TRBV28 to TRBJ1-5, with D perhaps matching TRBD1 (6 bases). The CDR3 loop is CASSLWSQGTQPQHF. The CDR3 nucleotides are TGTGCCAGCAGTTTATGGAGCCAGGGGACCCAGCCCCAGCATTTT. Drawing the rest from reference TRBV28 and TRBJ1-5, the complete variable domain is DVKVTQSSRYLVKRTGEKVFLECVQDMDHENMFWYRQDPGLGLRLIYFSYDVKMKEKGDIPEGYSVSREKKERFSLILESASTNQTSMYLCASSLWSQGTQPQHFGDGTRLSIL.